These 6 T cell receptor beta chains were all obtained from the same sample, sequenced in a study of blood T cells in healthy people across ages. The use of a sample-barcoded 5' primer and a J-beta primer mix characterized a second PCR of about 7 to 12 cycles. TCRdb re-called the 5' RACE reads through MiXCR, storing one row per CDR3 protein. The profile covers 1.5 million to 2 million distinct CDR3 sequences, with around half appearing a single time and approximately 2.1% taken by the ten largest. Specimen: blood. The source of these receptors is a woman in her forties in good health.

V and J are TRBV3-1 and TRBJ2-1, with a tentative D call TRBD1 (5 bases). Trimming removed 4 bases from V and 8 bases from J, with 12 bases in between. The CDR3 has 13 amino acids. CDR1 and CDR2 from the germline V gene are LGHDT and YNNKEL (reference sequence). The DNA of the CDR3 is TGTGCCAGCAGCCCCAGGGATGGCGATGAGCAGTTCTTC. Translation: CASSPRDGDEQFF.

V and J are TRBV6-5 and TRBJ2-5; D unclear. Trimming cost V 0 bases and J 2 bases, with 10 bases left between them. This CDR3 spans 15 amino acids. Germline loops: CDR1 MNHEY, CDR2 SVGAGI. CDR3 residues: CASSYSSLTQETQYF. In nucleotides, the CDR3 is TGTGCCAGCAGTTACTCGAGTCTGACACAAGAGACCCAGTACTTC.

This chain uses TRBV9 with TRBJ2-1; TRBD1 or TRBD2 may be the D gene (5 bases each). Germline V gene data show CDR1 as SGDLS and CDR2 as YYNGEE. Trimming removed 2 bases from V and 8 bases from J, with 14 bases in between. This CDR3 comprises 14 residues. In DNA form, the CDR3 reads TGTGCCAGCAGCGTTGCCGGGGCGACGGATGAGCAGTTCTTC. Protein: CASSVAGATDEQFF.

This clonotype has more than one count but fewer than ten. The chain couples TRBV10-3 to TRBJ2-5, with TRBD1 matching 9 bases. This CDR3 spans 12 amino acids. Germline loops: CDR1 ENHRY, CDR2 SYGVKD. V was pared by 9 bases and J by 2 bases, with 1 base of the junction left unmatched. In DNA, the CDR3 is TGTGCCATAGGGACAGGGCAAGAGACCCAGTACTTC. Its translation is CAIGTGQETQYF.

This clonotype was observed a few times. The CDR3 DNA is TGTGCCAGCAGCCCTCGCTCACTAGCGGGGGAATCCTACGAGCAGTACTTC. Translation gives CASSPRSLAGESYEQYF. The V and J genes are TRBV7-9 and TRBJ2-7; 11 nucleotides line up with TRBD2. Germline V gene sequence: CDR1 SEHNR, CDR2 FQNEAQ (reference sequence). V shed 5 bases, J shed 1 base, and the junction held 10 bases outside the gene matches. This CDR3 is built from 17 residues.

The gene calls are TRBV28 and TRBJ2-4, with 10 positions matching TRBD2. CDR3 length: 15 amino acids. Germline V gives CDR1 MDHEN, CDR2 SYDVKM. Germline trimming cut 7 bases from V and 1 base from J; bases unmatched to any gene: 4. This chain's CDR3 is CASTLAGEAKNIQYF. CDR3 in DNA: TGTGCCAGCACCCTAGCGGGGGAGGCCAAAAACATTCAGTACTTC.